One sample yielded the 30 T cell receptor beta chains listed below, sequenced in a study of blood T cell repertoires in COVID-19. The assay was immunoSEQ multiplex PCR, and TCRdb's table has in-frame clones only and misses some. The sample records around 200,000 clones, about four fifths being singletons. Material: peripheral blood. The receptors originated from a man in his forties or fifties with active or convalescent COVID-19.

In its sample, this clone was seen a few times. The CDR3 bases are TGCGCCAGCAGCTTGGCAGTTAACTATGGCTACACCTTC. The encoded protein is CASSLAVNYGYTF. This chain joins TRBV5-1 and TRBJ1-2; no clear D gene. The germline gives CDR1 SGHRS, CDR2 YFSETQ. V lost 0 bases and J lost 1, with 4 bases in between. The CDR3 has 13 amino acids.

The rearrangement links TRBV20-1 to TRBJ1-1; D is uncertain. V shed 3 bases and J shed 3 bases, with 8 bases lying between them. In germline, CDR1 is DFQATT, CDR2 SNEGSKA (reference sequence). This CDR3 has 12 residues. CDR3 sequence reads: CSASGGDTEAFF. The CDR3 DNA follows: TGCAGTGCTAGTGGAGGAGACACTGAAGCTTTCTTT.

This rearrangement joins TRBV7-2 to TRBJ1-5, with 10 positions matching TRBD1. V lost 5 bases to trimming and J lost 5 bases; unmatched junction nucleotides: 6. The CDR3 is 15 amino acids. The germline V gene encodes CDR1 SGHTA and CDR2 FQGNSA. The CDR3 is CASSLRGTGDQPQHF. CDR3 DNA: TGTGCCAGCAGCCTCAGAGGGACAGGGGATCAGCCCCAGCATTTT.

To note about this clone: The junction and the germline gene differ at one end; a read error may be behind it. The V call is TRBV4-1, the J call TRBJ1-5; D unresolved. CDR1 MGHRA and CDR2 YSYEKL come from the germline V gene. This CDR3 contains 14 residues. CDR3 residues: CASRQAGSNQPQHF. DNA for the CDR3: TGCGCCAGCAGACAAGCTGGCAGCAATCAGCCCCAGCATTTT.

The V gene is TRBV24-1, the J gene TRBJ2-1, with D possibly matching TRBD2 (5 bases). CDR1 KGHDR and CDR2 SFDVKD come from the germline V gene. The germline V and J ends were trimmed by 5 bases and 4 bases, with 8 bases remaining between them. The length of the CDR3 is 13 residues. CDR3 coding DNA: TGTGCCACCAGTGGGACTCCTTACAATGAGCAGTTCTTC. Translated, it gives CATSGTPYNEQFF.

This sequence joins TRBV12-5 and TRBJ2-1; 9 bases align to TRBD2. The trim removed 9 bases at V and 5 bases at J, leaving 11 bases unmatched. This CDR3 spans 15 amino acids. CDR1 LGHNT and CDR2 FRNRAP come from the germline V gene. The CDR3: CASPMGSGGNNEQFF. CDR3 in DNA: TGTGCTAGCCCTATGGGTAGCGGGGGAAACAATGAGCAGTTCTTC.

This sequence joins TRBV5-8 and TRBJ1-5; 12 bases match TRBD1. The CDR3 is 16 amino acids. Germline V gene sequence: CDR1 SGHTS, CDR2 YDEGEE. J lost 3 bases, V lost 3 bases, and 4 bases had no gene match. Here the CDR3 reads CASSSGQGAFNQPQHF. The CDR3 coding sequence is TGTGCCAGCAGCTCGGGACAGGGGGCGTTCAATCAGCCCCAGCATTTT.

This sequence joins TRBV9 and TRBJ2-6, with no clear D. V lost 4 bases, J lost 4 bases, and 6 bases lay in between. This CDR3 is 13 amino acids long. Germline V gives CDR1 SGDLS, CDR2 YYNGEE. CDR3 nucleotides: TGTGCCAGCAGCCCTCGGGGGGCCAACGTCCTGACTTTC. Translation: CASSPRGANVLTF.

The V gene is TRBV11-2, the J gene TRBJ2-3, with 7 bases that match TRBD2. This CDR3 region has 13 residues. Trimming removed 5 bases from V and 5 bases from J; junction bases left unmatched: 4. From germline, CDR1 is SGHAT and CDR2 FQNNGV. The CDR3 DNA reads TGTGCCAGCAGCGCCGGACTAGGAGATACGCAGTATTTT. Amino acid sequence: CASSAGLGDTQYF.

V and J are TRBV27 and TRBJ2-7; tentatively, D is TRBD2 (8 bases). Germline CDR1 MNHEY, CDR2 SMNVEV (reference sequence). The CDR3 totals 18 residues. V was pared by 3 bases and J by 2 bases, with 23 bases between. CDR3: CASSFRGRGREAPYEQYF. In DNA, the CDR3 is TGTGCCAGCAGTTTCAGGGGTAGGGGGCGGGAGGCCCCCTACGAGCAGTACTTC.

This clone was observed a few times. This chain uses TRBV11-1 with TRBJ1-2, with no clear D. Trimming took 3 bases from V and 8 from J, leaving 10 bases between them. Germline CDR1 is SGHAT and CDR2 is FQDESV (reference sequence). CDR3 length equals 12 residues. CDR3 protein: CASSLGGFGYTF. CDR3 DNA: TGTGCCAGCAGCTTGGGAGGGTTCGGCTACACCTTC.

The rearrangement uses TRBV6-5 and TRBJ1-5, with D maybe TRBD1 (5 bases). In germline, CDR1 is MNHEY, CDR2 SVGAGI. This CDR3 region has 15 residues. V lost 6 bases, J lost 6 bases, and 18 bases lay in between. In DNA form, the CDR3 reads TGTGCCAGCAGGCAAACTCGGGGGTCGATTCAGCCCCAGCATTTT. Its protein product is CASRQTRGSIQPQHF.

The gene calls are TRBV5-8 and TRBJ1-2, with D unclear. The length of the CDR3 is 14 residues. Per the germline V gene, CDR1 is SGHTS and CDR2 is YDEGEE. V lost 0 bases and J lost 1, with 7 bases in between. CDR3: CASSLAGNNYGYTF. In DNA form, the CDR3 reads TGTGCCAGCAGCTTGGCCGGGAATAACTATGGCTACACCTTC.

Here the CDR3 reads CASSETGIQETQYF. CDR3 in DNA: TGCGCCAGCAGCGAGACAGGGATTCAAGAGACCCAGTACTTC. The V call is TRBV5-1, the J call TRBJ2-5; 7 bases are shared with TRBD1. The CDR3 spans 14 residues. V was pared by 4 bases and J by 2 bases, with 5 bases of the junction left unmatched. Germline assignment: CDR1 SGHRS and CDR2 YFSETQ.

The rearrangement joins TRBV5-5 to TRBJ1-2, with no clear D. Germline CDR1 reads SGHKS; CDR2 reads YYEKEE (reference sequence). The CDR3 is made up of 14 amino acids. V lost 0 bases to trimming and J lost 4 bases, with 10 bases between them. CDR3 protein: CASSLGGLGYGYTF. CDR3 nucleotide sequence: TGTGCCAGCAGCTTGGGAGGACTGGGCTATGGCTACACCTTC.

The genes are TRBV27 and TRBJ1-2; D is possibly TRBD1 (6 bases). The CDR3 is 15 amino acids. The V gene's germline CDR1 is MNHEY and CDR2 SMNVEV (reference sequence). Trimming cost V 5 bases and J 8 bases, with 21 bases left between them. The CDR3 region is CASSILPRGSEGYTF. The CDR3 coding sequence is TGTGCCAGCAGTATACTCCCCAGGGGTTCGGAAGGCTACACCTTC.

The rearrangement uses TRBV25-1 and TRBJ1-1; D uncertain. V shed 2 bases and J shed 10 bases, with 11 bases lying between them. CDR3 length equals 12 residues. Germline V lookup: CDR1 MGHDK, CDR2 SYGVNS. CDR3 nucleotides: TGTGCCAGCAGTGAAGGGCCGGGAGCAGCTTTCTTT. It specifies CASSEGPGAAFF.

The chain employs TRBV6-5 and TRBJ2-1; TRBD2 might be the D (5 bases). The germline V gene encodes CDR1 MNHEY and CDR2 SVGAGI. Trimming took off 2 bases at V and 7 bases at J, with 18 bases between the two ends. The CDR3 extends over 16 amino acids. The CDR3 DNA is TGTGCCAGCAGTTACCATCCGACTACGATGCTGAATGAGCAGTTCTTC. Translating gives CASSYHPTTMLNEQFF.

V and J are TRBV9 and TRBJ2-3, with D perhaps TRBD2 (6 bases). From germline, CDR1 is SGDLS and CDR2 YYNGEE. V dropped 4 bases and J dropped 0 bases, with 15 bases sitting between them. The CDR3 is made up of 16 amino acids. CDR3 residues: CASSPWGGESTDTQYF. CDR3 bases: TGTGCCAGCAGCCCCTGGGGCGGGGAGAGCACAGATACGCAGTATTTT.

This chain links TRBV27 with TRBJ2-3; 7 bases match TRBD2. With 5 bases clipped from V and 1 base from J, the junction kept 12 bases outside the gene matches. CDR3 length: 17 residues. CDR1 MNHEY and CDR2 SMNVEV come from the germline V gene (reference sequence). The CDR3 loop is CASSPRWGGKCTDTQYF. The DNA of the CDR3 is TGTGCCAGCAGTCCCCGGTGGGGGGGAAAATGCACAGATACGCAGTATTTT.

This sequence joins TRBV5-4 and TRBJ1-1; D gene unclear. CDR3 size: 15 residues. Deletions cut 2 bases from V and 6 bases from J, with 17 bases between. Germline values: CDR1 SGHNT, CDR2 YYREEE (reference sequence). This chain's CDR3 is CASSLPLGSGAEAFF. The CDR3 DNA reads TGTGCCAGCAGCTTACCCCTAGGGAGTGGCGCTGAAGCTTTCTTT.

This rearrangement joins TRBV27 to TRBJ2-3; D not resolved. Trimming shortened V by 3 bases and J by 0 bases, and 10 bases separated the two germline ends. The germline V gene encodes CDR1 MNHEY and CDR2 SMNVEV (reference sequence). The CDR3 runs 15 residues. CDR3 region: CASSLRHLSTDTQYF. DNA of the CDR3: TGTGCCAGCAGTTTGAGGCACCTCAGCACAGATACGCAGTATTTT.

This clone has only a few counts. The chain carries TRBV10-2 and TRBJ2-7, with 7 bases matching TRBD1. The CDR3 covers 14 residues. Germline loops: CDR1 WSHSY, CDR2 SAAADI. After removal of 0 bases from V and 4 bases from J, the junction contained 3 bases not matched to a gene. The CDR3 bases are TGCGCCAGCAGTGAGTCAGGGGGCTGGTACGAGCAGTACTTC. Residues: CASSESGGWYEQYF.

The chain recombines TRBV21-1 with TRBJ2-3; the table names TRBD2, a call not compared with the DNA. TRBV21-1 is shown as a pseudogene. The CDR3 totals 17 residues. The CDR3: CASSKGLTGMLTDTQYF. CDR3 DNA sequence: TGTGCCAGCAGCAAAGGGCTAACGGGGATGCTCACAGATACGCAGTATTTT.

The count of this clone is one. V usage is TRBV11-2 and J usage is TRBJ2-7; 10 bases line up with TRBD2. This CDR3 comprises 16 residues. Losses at the gene ends were 0 bases for V and 0 bases for J; bases not matched to a gene: 2. Germline CDR1 and CDR2: SGHAT and FQNNGV. CDR3 bases: TGTGCCAGCAGCTTAGATTCTAGCGGGAGCTCCTACGAGCAGTACTTC. Amino acids: CASSLDSSGSSYEQYF. The complete variable domain, with remaining parts taken from reference TRBV11-2 and TRBJ2-7, reads EAGVAQSPRYKIIEKRQSVAFWCNPISGHATLYWYQQILGQGPKLLIQFQNNGVVDDSQLPKDRFSAERLKGVDSTLKIQPAKLEDSAVYLCASSLDSSGSSYEQYFGPGTRLTVT.

The chain couples TRBV18 to TRBJ2-2; D might be TRBD1 (5 bases). The CDR3 is 20 amino acids. With 4 bases removed from V and 7 bases from J, the gap between germline ends came to 31 bases. CDR1 is KGHSH, CDR2 LQKENI, per germline. This chain's CDR3 is CASSLHAQGISGGTSGELFF. CDR3 DNA sequence: TGTGCCAGCTCACTCCACGCCCAGGGTATTTCGGGCGGAACAAGCGGGGAGCTGTTTTTT.

This chain connects TRBV19 to TRBJ1-1; TRBD1 might be the D (5 bases). Trimming shortened V by 3 bases and J by 10 bases, and 24 bases separated the two germline ends. There are 16 residues in the CDR3. CDR1 is LNHDA and CDR2 is SQIVND in the germline V gene (reference sequence). CDR3 DNA: TGTGCCAGTAGTATCCGGGCTTTTAGGGGAGGTGACCCAGCTTTCTTT. Translated: CASSIRAFRGGDPAFF. Based on the CDR3 plus reference TRBV19 and TRBJ1-1, the full variable domain is DGGITQSPKYLFRKEGQNVTLSCEQNLNHDAMYWYRQDPGQGLRLIYYSQIVNDFQKGDIAEGYSVSREKKESFPLTVTSAQKNPTAFYLCASSIRAFRGGDPAFFGQGTRLTVV.

V and J are TRBV19 and TRBJ2-1; TRBD1 aligns across 7 bases. The germline CDR1 and CDR2 sequences are LNHDA and SQIVND (reference sequence). The CDR3 contains 12 residues. V lost 1 base to trimming and J lost 15 bases; unmatched junction nucleotides: 6. The CDR3 DNA is TGTGCCAGTAGTATAGGGGACAGAAGTCTGTTCTTC. Translating it yields CASSIGDRSLFF. Full variable domain (rest looked up from reference TRBV19 and TRBJ2-1): DGGITQSPKYLFRKEGQNVTLSCEQNLNHDAMYWYRQDPGQGLRLIYYSQIVNDFQKGDIAEGYSVSREKKESFPLTVTSAQKNPTAFYLCASSIGDRSLFFGPGTRLTVL.

This clone came up a few times. V gene TRBV6-5 combines with J gene TRBJ2-1; TRBD2 matches at 7 bases. After removal of 7 bases from V and 4 bases from J, the junction contained 10 bases not matched to a gene. The CDR3 length is 15 residues. Germline CDR1 MNHEY, CDR2 SVGAGI. The CDR3 bases are TGTGCCAGCACCCGAAGCGGGGAGGCGTACAATGAGCAGTTCTTC. Translation gives CASTRSGEAYNEQFF.

The V gene is TRBV5-1, the J gene TRBJ2-7; TRBD1 is a possible D gene (6 bases). Trimming shortened V by 4 bases and J by 3 bases, and 17 bases separated the two germline ends. This CDR3 spans 15 amino acids. Per germline, CDR1 SGHRS and CDR2 YFSETQ. Here the CDR3 DNA reads TGCGCCAGCAGCGCCACTGGACAGACCGACTACGAGCAGTACTTC. Translated: CASSATGQTDYEQYF.